The TCR beta chain described here comes from a study of control samples from healthy donors and cancer patients. Some clones are missing from TCRdb's copy, which holds only in-frame ones; the method was immunoSEQ multiplex PCR. Of roughly 74,000 clones detected, just under 95% appear once; the ten largest clones hold about 5%. The V end lost 1 base, the J end lost 3 bases, and 7 bases lay between the germline ends. Looked up from germline, CDR1 is SGHDN and CDR2 is FVKESK. The CDR3 extends over 14 amino acids. This receptor was obtained from a woman aged 18-30 years in good health. This chain uses TRBV14 with TRBJ1-5; tentatively, D is TRBD1 (5 bases). Material: blood. The CDR3 DNA is TGTGCCAGCAGCCAAGGGGGCTACAATCAGCCCCAGCATTTT. Protein: CASSQGGYNQPQHF.